Shown below are 8 T cell receptor beta chains from a single sample sequenced in a study of blood T cell repertoires in COVID-19. Clones were sequenced by immunoSEQ multiplex PCR, and TCRdb holds only the in-frame ones, with some missing. Of roughly 280,000 clones in the sample, 70% to 90% were seen once. The material sequenced was peripheral blood. These receptors originate from a woman in her sixties or seventies with COVID-19, enrolled during active disease.

The chain uses TRBV5-4 and TRBJ1-6; D gene unclear. The V gene's germline CDR1 is SGHNT and CDR2 YYREEE (reference sequence). The CDR3 loop spans 12 amino acids. Trimming shortened V by 0 bases and J by 17 bases, and 12 bases separated the two germline ends. The CDR3 nucleotides are TGTGCCAGCAGCTTGGCCGGTGAGGTGGTCCACTTT. The encoded protein is CASSLAGEVVHF.

V is TRBV20-1 and J is TRBJ2-7, with 10 bases aligning to TRBD2. The J segment lost 3 bases and the V segment lost 3 bases, leaving 5 bases of the junction unmatched. Looked up from germline, CDR1 is DFQATT and CDR2 is SNEGSKA (reference sequence). The CDR3 contains 14 residues. Here the CDR3 reads CSASPASGGYEQYF. The CDR3 coding sequence is TGCAGTGCTAGTCCGGCTAGCGGGGGCTACGAGCAGTACTTC.

This chain connects TRBV28 to TRBJ1-6; a weak D match, TRBD1 (5 bases). Trimming removed 2 bases from V and 8 bases from J, with 10 bases in between. The CDR3 consists of 14 residues. Germline CDR1 MDHEN, CDR2 SYDVKM. CDR3 DNA sequence: TGTGCCAGCAGTTTAGCAGGGTATGATTCACCCCTCCACTTT. Its translation is CASSLAGYDSPLHF.

The table lists this clone with a count of one. The CDR3 nucleotides are TGTGCCATCAGCACCGGGACAGCCAACACTGAAGCTTTCTTT. Translated: CAISTGTANTEAFF. This chain links TRBV10-3 with TRBJ1-1, with TRBD1 matching 7 bases. The germline CDR1 and CDR2 sequences are ENHRY and SYGVKD. The length of the CDR3 is 14 residues. V shed 6 bases and J 2 bases; nucleotides not matched to a gene: 6.

The V call is TRBV5-1, the J call TRBJ2-3, with TRBD2 matching over 7 bases. V trimming: 4 bases; J trimming: 3 bases; junction bases outside the gene matches: 8. CDR3 length equals 15 residues. CDR1 and CDR2 (germline): SGHRS, YFSETQ. CDR3 coding DNA: TGCGCCAGCAGCCCCACTTCGCGGGAGACAGATACGCAGTATTTT. It specifies CASSPTSRETDTQYF. The full variable domain, in which reference TRBV5-1 and TRBJ2-3 provide the parts outside the CDR3, is KAGVTQTPRYLIKTRGQQVTLSCSPISGHRSVSWYQQTPGQGLQFLFEYFSETQRNKGNFPGRFSGRQFSNSRSEMNVSTLELGDSALYLCASSPTSRETDTQYFGPGTRLTVL.

The rearrangement links TRBV15 to TRBJ1-3, with D hard to call. The V and J ends lost 2 bases and 4 bases respectively, with 18 bases between them. CDR3 size: 17 residues. The germline V gene has CDR1 LNHNV and CDR2 YYDKDF (reference sequence). The chain's CDR3 is CATSRIGRQLGGNTIYF. The DNA for the CDR3 is TGTGCCACCAGCAGAATCGGGCGGCAACTAGGAGGAAACACCATATATTTT.

The chain recombines TRBV28 with TRBJ2-2; 8 bases agree with TRBD1. The V segment lost 1 base and the J segment 6 bases; nucleotides outside the gene matches: 10. This CDR3 contains 17 residues. CDR1 MDHEN and CDR2 SYDVKM come from the germline V gene. CDR3 protein: CASSLFSGQGFPGELFF. As DNA, the CDR3 is TGTGCCAGCAGTTTATTTTCAGGACAGGGATTTCCCGGGGAGCTGTTTTTT.

The chain carries TRBV5-1 and TRBJ2-5, with D possibly TRBD2 on 6 matching bases. Germline CDR1 and CDR2: SGHRS and YFSETQ. The CDR3 consists of 15 residues. V lost 6 bases, J lost 5 bases, and 20 bases lay in between. In DNA form, the CDR3 reads TGCGCCAGCAAGTGGACCGGGAGCGGAGGGGAGACCCAGTACTTC. Translating gives CASKWTGSGGETQYF.